This entry describes one TCR beta chain. This clonotype was found many times. Its recognized antigen is unknown. Qualities for individual bases were not recorded, and no much larger clone is one base off. The study was a case-control design nested within a healthcare worker cohort in London, UK, with weekly nasopharyngeal swab PCR tests and blood sampling. Healthcare workers were recruited during the week of the UK lockdown, between 23 and 31 March 2020, and followed weekly for up to about 15 weeks. This record belongs to a study of early T cells in non-severe SARS-CoV-2 infection (dated by TCRdb to 2020 to 2022). Study-wide context: TCR sequencing used bulk RNA from unsorted whole blood, so alpha and beta chains could not be paired. Paper-wide results and their limitations: VDJdb matching was skewed toward anti-spike CD8 responses and likely underestimated virus-specific expansions, missing private and CD4 specificities.

The library came from 5' RACE. The sequencer was a NextSeq 500. The TCR library protocol attached unique molecular identifiers to individual cDNA molecules to correct for sequencing error and PCR bias. TCR alpha and beta chains were both sequenced, and the abundances of alpha and beta sequences in each sample were closely correlated with each other. As for the authors' bioinformatics: Decombinator V4 was used to perform V gene, J gene and CDR3 annotation of TCR sequences. TCRs were defined as expanded if a significant change between any two time points was detected under a Poisson model with p below 0.0001. TCR abundances were normalised to the total number of TCRs sequenced per sample and expressed as counts per million. TRAV1-2 paired with TRAJ12, TRAJ20 or TRAJ33 defined MAIT TCRs, while TRAV10 paired with TRAJ18 defined iNKT TCRs. VDJdb, accessed 1 November 2021, was searched for CMV, EBV and SARS-CoV-2 annotated TCRs, excluding TCRs annotated for multiple antigens. TCRdb reran the public reads through fastp at Q25 and MiXCR, keeping productive beta chains. Here each entry gathers all rows of one CDR3 protein and keeps the most common genes and DNA. TCRdb assigned the V and J calls; the authors' analysis was not used. The sample includes some 56,000 distinct CDR3 sequences, with around 16% observed a single time. Of the sample, roughly 4% falls within the top ten clones.

At the junction V is shortened by 7 bases and J by 5 bases; bases outside the gene matches: 9. Reading from cysteine to phenylalanine, the CDR3 counts 14 amino acids. Of the read, only the CDR3 DNA is kept; its 42 bases are in frame from base 1. Via the germline V gene, CDR1 is MNHNS and CDR2 SASEGT. The sequence derives from an adult who was a healthcare worker with PCR-confirmed SARS-CoV-2 infection or an uninfected control (not recorded which). The sequencing here drew on whole blood, taken at baseline. The sequence is built from TRBV6-1 and TRBJ2-7; the junction holds 9 bases that match TRBD1. The DNA reads TGTGCCAGCAAGGACCGGGACAGGGCCAACGAGCAGTACTTC. It specifies CASKDRDRANEQYF.